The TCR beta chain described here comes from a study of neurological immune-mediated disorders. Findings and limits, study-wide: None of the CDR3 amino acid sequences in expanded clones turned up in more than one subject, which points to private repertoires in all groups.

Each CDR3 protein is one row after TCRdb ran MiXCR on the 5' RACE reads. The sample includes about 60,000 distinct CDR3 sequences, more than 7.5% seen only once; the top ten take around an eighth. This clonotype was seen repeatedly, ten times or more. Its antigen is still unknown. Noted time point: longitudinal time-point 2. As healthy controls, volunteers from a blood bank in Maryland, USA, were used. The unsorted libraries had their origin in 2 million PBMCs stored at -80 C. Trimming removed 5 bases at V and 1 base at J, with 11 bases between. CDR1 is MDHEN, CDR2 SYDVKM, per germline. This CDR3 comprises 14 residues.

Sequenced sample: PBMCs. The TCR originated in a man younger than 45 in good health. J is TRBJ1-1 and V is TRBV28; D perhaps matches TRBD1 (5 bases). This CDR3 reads CASSPRQWNTEAFF. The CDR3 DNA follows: TGTGCCAGCAGTCCTCGACAGTGGAACACTGAAGCTTTCTTT.